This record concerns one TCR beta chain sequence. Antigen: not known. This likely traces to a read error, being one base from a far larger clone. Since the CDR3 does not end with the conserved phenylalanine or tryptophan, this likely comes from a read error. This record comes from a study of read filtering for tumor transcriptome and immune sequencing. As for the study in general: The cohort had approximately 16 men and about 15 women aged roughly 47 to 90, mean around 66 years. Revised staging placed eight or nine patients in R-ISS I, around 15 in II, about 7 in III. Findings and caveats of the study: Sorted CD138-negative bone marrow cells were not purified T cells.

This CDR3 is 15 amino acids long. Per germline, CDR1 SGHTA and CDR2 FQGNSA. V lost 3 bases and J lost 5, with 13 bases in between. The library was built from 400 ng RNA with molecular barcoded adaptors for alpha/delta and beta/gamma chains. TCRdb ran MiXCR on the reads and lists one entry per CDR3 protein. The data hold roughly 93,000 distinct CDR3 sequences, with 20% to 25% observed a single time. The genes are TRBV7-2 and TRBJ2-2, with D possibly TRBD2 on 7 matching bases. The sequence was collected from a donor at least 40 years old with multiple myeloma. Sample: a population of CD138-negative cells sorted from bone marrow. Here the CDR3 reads CASSLEGGRTGELFI. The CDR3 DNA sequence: TGTGCCAGCAGCTTGGAGGGGGGGCGGACCGGGGAGCTGTTTATT.